These T cell receptor beta chains were read from a single sample in a study of T cell changes during pregnancy in multiple sclerosis. Data came from immunoSEQ multiplex PCR; TCRdb stores just in-frame clones and leaves some out. The table shows roughly 53,000 clones, with about 90% occurring only once. Sequencing was performed on CD4+ T cells from peripheral blood mononuclear cells, taken in the second trimester of pregnancy. These receptors originate from a female donor in good health, enrolled as a control in a pregnancy study. CDR3s include the opening cysteine and the closing phenylalanine or tryptophan. A D gene is named only where the DNA matches it firmly. Expanded clones get a size class; other rows say once, few or many, or leave the size out.

v_gene: TRBV12-5; j_gene: TRBJ1-5; abundance: few; d_gene: .; CDR3aa: CASGLDRSQPQHF; CDR3nt: TGTGCTAGTGGTTTGGACAGGTCTCAGCCCCAGCATTTT
v_gene: TRBV29-1; j_gene: TRBJ1-4; abundance: .; d_gene: TRBD1; CDR3aa: CSVTVGTGVEKLFF; CDR3nt: TGCAGCGTTACCGTCGGGACAGGGGTTGAAAAACTGTTTTTT
v_gene: TRBV5-6; j_gene: TRBJ2-1; abundance: .; d_gene: TRBD2; CDR3aa: CASRESGGGSYNEQFF; CDR3nt: TGTGCCAGCAGGGAAAGCGGGGGGGGCTCCTACAATGAGCAGTTCTTC
v_gene: TRBV11-3; j_gene: TRBJ1-2; abundance: .; d_gene: TRBD1; CDR3aa: CASSLLGQGNGYTF; CDR3nt: TGTGCCAGCAGCTTACTGGGACAGGGGAATGGCTACACCTTC
v_gene: TRBV5-4; j_gene: TRBJ2-7; abundance: .; d_gene: TRBD1; CDR3aa: CASSPRTGGLDEQYF; CDR3nt: TGTGCCAGCAGCCCCCGGACAGGGGGCTTGGACGAGCAGTACTTC
v_gene: TRBV5-6; j_gene: TRBJ2-7; abundance: .; d_gene: TRBD1; CDR3aa: CASSFGTGPYEQYF; CDR3nt: TGTGCCAGCAGCTTCGGGACAGGGCCCTACGAGCAGTACTTC
v_gene: TRBV19; j_gene: TRBJ1-5; abundance: .; d_gene: .; CDR3aa: CASSYGGEGNQPQHF; CDR3nt: TGTGCCAGTAGTTACGGAGGGGAGGGCAATCAGCCCCAGCATTTT
v_gene: TRBV4-2; j_gene: TRBJ1-5; abundance: .; d_gene: .; CDR3aa: CASSQDRQTSNQPQHF; CDR3nt: TGTGCCAGCAGCCAAGATCGACAGACTAGCAATCAGCCCCAGCATTTT
v_gene: TRBV2; j_gene: TRBJ2-7; abundance: few; d_gene: .; CDR3aa: CASKGTGLGEQYF; CDR3nt: TGTGCCAGCAAAGGAACAGGGCTGGGAGAGCAGTACTTC
v_gene: TRBV19; j_gene: TRBJ1-3; abundance: .; d_gene: .; CDR3aa: CASSTTRSSGNTIYF; CDR3nt: TGTGCCAGCAGCACAACTAGGAGCTCTGGAAACACCATATATTTT
v_gene: TRBV5-1; j_gene: TRBJ2-2; abundance: .; d_gene: TRBD1; CDR3aa: CASSLGDRDTGELFF; CDR3nt: TGCGCCAGCAGCTTGGGGGACAGGGATACCGGGGAGCTGTTTTTT
v_gene: TRBV5-4; j_gene: TRBJ1-1; abundance: .; d_gene: .; CDR3aa: CASSPSGGLNTEAFF; CDR3nt: TGTGCCAGCAGCCCTTCAGGCGGGCTGAACACTGAAGCTTTCTTT
v_gene: TRBV25-1; j_gene: TRBJ1-4; abundance: .; d_gene: .; CDR3aa: CASSDFTGFATNEKLFF; CDR3nt: TGTGCCAGCAGTGATTTCACGGGATTTGCAACTAATGAAAAACTGTTTTTT
v_gene: TRBV18; j_gene: TRBJ1-3; abundance: .; d_gene: TRBD1; CDR3aa: CASAGQDSSGNTIYF; CDR3nt: TGTGCCAGCGCGGGACAGGATTCCTCTGGAAACACCATATATTTT
v_gene: TRBV9; j_gene: TRBJ2-3; abundance: once; d_gene: .; CDR3aa: CASSVATTDTQYF; CDR3nt: TGTGCCAGCAGCGTAGCTACCACAGATACGCAGTATTTT
v_gene: TRBV19; j_gene: TRBJ1-1; abundance: .; d_gene: TRBD1; CDR3aa: CASSQDRANTEAFF; CDR3nt: TGTGCCAGTAGTCAAGACAGGGCGAACACTGAAGCTTTCTTT
v_gene: TRBV7-2; j_gene: TRBJ1-6; abundance: once; d_gene: .; CDR3aa: CASSGGGSSSYNSPLHF; CDR3nt: TGTGCCAGCAGTGGTGGAGGGTCGAGCTCCTATAATTCACCCCTCCACTTT